Each of the 27 T cell receptor beta chains below was sequenced from the same sample in a study of blood T cell repertoires in COVID-19. Profiling relied on immunoSEQ multiplex PCR, and the TCRdb table lists in-frame clones only, not all of them. The data show roughly 220,000 clones, around 80% seen once. The specimen was peripheral blood. These receptors all come from a woman aged 70-85 years with acute or convalescent COVID-19.

This clone was found a few times. The J gene is TRBJ2-5, the V gene TRBV7-2, with 11 bases aligning to TRBD2. The CDR3 runs to 15 residues. Germline CDR1 SGHTA, CDR2 FQGNSA. Losses at the gene ends were 6 bases for V and 10 bases for J; bases not matched to a gene: 13. The CDR3 loop is CASRGVGLAGGLQYF. CDR3 DNA: TGTGCCAGCAGAGGGGTAGGGCTAGCGGGAGGTCTCCAGTACTTC.

This sequence joins TRBV19 and TRBJ2-1, with D perhaps TRBD2 (6 bases). The CDR3 has 13 amino acids. In germline, CDR1 is LNHDA, CDR2 SQIVND (reference sequence). Trimming removed 6 bases at V and 2 bases at J, with 8 bases between. The CDR3 region is CASRRLAYNEQFF. Here the CDR3 DNA reads TGTGCCAGTAGGCGACTAGCCTACAATGAGCAGTTCTTC. Together with reference TRBV19 and TRBJ2-1, the CDR3 gives the full variable domain: DGGITQSPKYLFRKEGQNVTLSCEQNLNHDAMYWYRQDPGQGLRLIYYSQIVNDFQKGDIAEGYSVSREKKESFPLTVTSAQKNPTAFYLCASRRLAYNEQFFGPGTRLTVL.

J is TRBJ2-5 and V is TRBV9; TRBD2 matches at 11 bases. The length of the CDR3 is 16 residues. With 0 bases clipped from V and 5 bases from J, the junction kept 6 bases outside the gene matches. Germline values: CDR1 SGDLS, CDR2 YYNGEE. This CDR3 reads CASSVGIAGGYETQYF. DNA for the CDR3: TGTGCCAGCAGCGTAGGAATAGCGGGAGGGTATGAGACCCAGTACTTC.

The V call is TRBV28, the J call TRBJ2-3, with a weak D call TRBD1 (6 bases). This CDR3 comprises 14 residues. The germline V and J ends were trimmed by 2 bases and 3 bases, with 9 bases remaining between them. Per the germline V gene, CDR1 is MDHEN and CDR2 is SYDVKM. CDR3 sequence reads: CASSLGQGTDTQYF. Here the CDR3 DNA reads TGTGCCAGCAGTTTAGGGCAGGGGACAGATACGCAGTATTTT.

The genes are TRBV19 and TRBJ1-1; 7 positions match TRBD1. Germline V CDR1 and CDR2: LNHDA, SQIVND (reference sequence). The V and J ends lost 5 bases and 5 bases, in that order; junction bases with no gene match: 8. CDR3 size: 14 residues. In DNA, the CDR3 is TGTGCCAGTAGTCCTCAACAGGGGTTGACTGAAGCTTTCTTT. Its translation: CASSPQQGLTEAFF.

This clone was picked up a small number of times. The rearrangement uses TRBV4-1 and TRBJ1-6; the D gene is possibly TRBD1 (6 bases). Trimming stripped 1 base from V and 4 bases from J, with 11 bases between. Germline CDR1 MGHRA, CDR2 YSYEKL. CDR3 length equals 16 residues. CDR3 sequence reads: CASSQVYREYNSPLHF. CDR3 nucleotides: TGCGCCAGCAGCCAAGTCTACAGGGAGTATAATTCACCCCTCCACTTT.

J is TRBJ2-3 and V is TRBV10-3; TRBD1 might be the D (5 bases). V gave up 6 bases and J gave up 0 bases, with 16 bases separating them. The CDR3 has 16 amino acids. CDR1 is ENHRY and CDR2 is SYGVKD in the germline V gene. This chain's CDR3 is CAIRPSQGASTDTQYF. The CDR3 bases are TGTGCCATCAGGCCCTCCCAGGGCGCTAGCACAGATACGCAGTATTTT.

This sequence joins TRBV14 and TRBJ2-7; tentative D call: TRBD2 (5 bases). The CDR3 loop spans 14 amino acids. Germline values: CDR1 SGHDN, CDR2 FVKESK. V lost 4 bases to trimming and J lost 0 bases, with 10 bases between them. CDR3 residues: CASSLGIYSYEQYF. CDR3 bases: TGTGCCAGCAGCCTCGGGATTTACTCCTACGAGCAGTACTTC.

The gene calls are TRBV28 and TRBJ2-7; TRBD1 agrees at 9 bases. The length of the CDR3 is 18 residues. The V segment lost 7 bases and the J segment 1 base; nucleotides outside the gene matches: 17. CDR1 and CDR2 (germline): MDHEN, SYDVKM. Here the CDR3 reads CASTFASGAGTGSYEQYF. The CDR3 DNA is TGTGCCAGCACCTTTGCCTCAGGGGCAGGGACAGGGTCCTACGAGCAGTACTTC.

CDR3 protein: CASSDVGAYNEQFF. CDR3 sequence (DNA): TGCGCCAGCAGTGATGTAGGGGCCTACAATGAGCAGTTCTTC. The rearrangement joins TRBV10-2 to TRBJ2-1; tentative D call: TRBD1 (5 bases). CDR1 is WSHSY and CDR2 is SAAADI in the germline V gene. Trimming shortened V by 3 bases and J by 2 bases, and 8 bases separated the two germline ends. This CDR3 has 14 amino acids.

The V gene is TRBV5-4, the J gene TRBJ2-2, with a tentative D call TRBD2 (7 bases). The germline CDR1 and CDR2 sequences are SGHNT and YYREEE (reference sequence). V was shortened by 3 bases and J by 2 bases, with 14 bases between the two germline ends. This CDR3 spans 16 amino acids. The CDR3 loop is CASSSGASGNTGELFF. CDR3 DNA: TGTGCCAGCAGCTCGGGGGCTAGCGGAAACACCGGGGAGCTGTTTTTT. Based on the CDR3 plus reference TRBV5-4 and TRBJ2-2, the full variable domain is ETGVTQSPTHLIKTRGQQVTLRCSSQSGHNTVSWYQQALGQGPQFIFQYYREEENGRGNFPPRFSGLQFPNYSSELNVNALELDDSALYLCASSSGASGNTGELFFGEGSRLTVL.

The DNA for the CDR3 is TGTGCCAGCTCCCCTAGCGGAAGTGTTACCTACGAGCAGTACTTC. The encoded protein is CASSPSGSVTYEQYF. The rearrangement links TRBV9 to TRBJ2-7, with 7 bases lining up with TRBD2. The CDR3 sequence is 15 residues long. Germline-derived CDR1 and CDR2 are SGDLS and YYNGEE. The trim removed 7 bases at V and 2 bases at J, leaving 12 bases unmatched.

This sequence joins TRBV5-1 and TRBJ2-5; the D gene is possibly TRBD1 (6 bases). The CDR3 contains 13 residues. V lost 5 bases and J lost 5, with 13 bases in between. CDR1 is SGHRS and CDR2 is YFSETQ in the germline V gene. The CDR3 region has the DNA TGCGCCAGCAGACTGGGCCAGGGGGAGACCCAGTACTTC. Its protein product is CASRLGQGETQYF.

V is TRBV2 and J is TRBJ1-5; TRBD1 matches at 9 bases. Looked up from germline, CDR1 is SNHLY and CDR2 is FYNNEI. CDR3 length: 14 amino acids. The ends lost 6 bases at V and 4 bases at J; junction bases unmatched: 4. CDR3 sequence reads: CASSNDRGNQPQHF. The CDR3 coding sequence is TGTGCCAGCAGCAACGACAGGGGGAATCAGCCCCAGCATTTT.

This clone was recorded once. The chain uses TRBV11-2 and TRBJ2-7; D ambiguous. The CDR3 runs 13 residues. Germline CDR1 is SGHAT and CDR2 is FQNNGV. Trimming took 1 base from V and 5 from J, leaving 9 bases between them. CDR3 bases: TGTGCCAGCAGCTTAGTCGTGAGCCACGAGCAGTACTTC. Protein sequence: CASSLVVSHEQYF.

This clone came up a few times. V usage is TRBV28 and J usage is TRBJ1-2; 10 bases line up with TRBD1. J lost 1 base, V lost 0 bases, and 2 bases had no gene match. Germline V gene lookup returns CDR1 MDHEN and CDR2 SYDVKM. The CDR3 consists of 16 residues. The CDR3 sequence: CASSLWRDRGNYGYTF. CDR3 nucleotides: TGTGCCAGCAGTTTATGGCGGGACAGGGGTAACTATGGCTACACCTTC.

This clone is a singleton in its sample. The chain recombines TRBV10-3 with TRBJ2-7; D remains ambiguous. Trimming removed 4 bases at V and 5 bases at J, with 6 bases between. Germline CDR1 reads ENHRY; CDR2 reads SYGVKD. CDR3 length: 11 amino acids. The CDR3 DNA reads TGTGCCATCAGTGTATCGGACGAGCAGTACTTC. It is translated as CAISVSDEQYF.

The chain employs TRBV5-1 and TRBJ1-3, with 8 positions matching TRBD1. This CDR3 is built from 17 residues. Looked up from germline, CDR1 is SGHRS and CDR2 is YFSETQ. V trimming: 4 bases; J trimming: 0 bases; junction bases outside the gene matches: 9. The CDR3 is CASSITGTGISGNTIYF. The DNA for the CDR3 is TGCGCCAGCAGCATAACCGGGACAGGCATCTCTGGAAACACCATATATTTT.

This clone was picked up one time. The rearrangement uses TRBV29-1 and TRBJ2-7; TRBD2 aligns across 11 bases. The CDR3 spans 14 residues. The junction had 7 bases not matched to a gene; V was cut back by 6 bases and J by 3 bases. From germline, CDR1 is SQVTM and CDR2 ANQGSEA. CDR3 DNA sequence: TGCAGCGTGTTAGGACTAGCGGGCCTCTACGAGCAGTACTTC. It yields the protein CSVLGLAGLYEQYF.

J is TRBJ2-3 and V is TRBV5-1; 8 bases match TRBD2. This CDR3 is built from 16 residues. The V gene end was trimmed by 0 bases and the J gene end by 2 bases; junction bases not matched to a gene: 5. CDR1 and CDR2 (germline): SGHRS, YFSETQ. CDR3 amino acids: CASSLGTSSNTDTQYF. The CDR3 nucleotides are TGCGCCAGCAGCTTGGGGACTAGCTCAAACACAGATACGCAGTATTTT.

The rearrangement uses TRBV7-2 and TRBJ1-3, with a possible D match to TRBD1 (6 bases). CDR1 is SGHTA and CDR2 is FQGNSA in the germline V gene. The CDR3 spans 17 residues. V was trimmed by 5 bases and J by 2 bases, leaving 19 bases between them. The CDR3 region is CASSPYRLGAAGNTIYF. CDR3 nucleotides: TGTGCCAGCAGCCCGTACCGACTGGGGGCTGCTGGAAACACCATATATTTT.

The chain is built from TRBV3-1 (or the pseudogene TRBV3-2) and TRBJ2-3, with 8 nucleotides matching TRBD1. Germline trimming cut 6 bases from V and 6 bases from J; bases unmatched to any gene: 11. The CDR3 is 15 residues long. The germline V gene has CDR1 LGHDT and CDR2 YNNKEL (reference sequence). The CDR3 loop is CASSRQTGDADTQYF. The CDR3 DNA follows: TGTGCCAGCAGTCGCCAGACAGGGGATGCGGATACGCAGTATTTT.

This chain joins TRBV4-2 and TRBJ1-5, with no clear D. Trimming removed 5 bases at V and 0 bases at J, with 17 bases between. This CDR3 is built from 17 residues. The germline V gene has CDR1 LGHNA and CDR2 YNFKEQ. The CDR3 region has the DNA TGTGCCAGCAGCGTCTCGAGGGCCTTGGATAGCAATCAGCCCCAGCATTTT. It codes for CASSVSRALDSNQPQHF.

The chain combines TRBV7-3 with TRBJ2-7; D may be TRBD1 (5 bases). Trimming cost V 4 bases and J 2 bases, with 12 bases left between them. Germline CDR1 and CDR2: SGHTA and FQGTGA. There are 14 residues in the CDR3. DNA of the CDR3: TGTGCCAGCAGCTCGGACATGGGGACCTACGAGCAGTACTTC. Its translation: CASSSDMGTYEQYF. Together with reference TRBV7-3 and TRBJ2-7, the CDR3 gives the full variable domain: GAGVSQTPSNKVTEKGKYVELRCDPISGHTALYWYRQSLGQGPEFLIYFQGTGAADDSGLPNDRFFAVRPEGSVSTLKIQRTERGDSAVYLCASSSDMGTYEQYFGPGTRLTVT.

V is TRBV3-1 (or the pseudogene TRBV3-2) and J is TRBJ2-3, with 8 bases identical to TRBD2. This CDR3 contains 16 residues. V dropped 5 bases and J dropped 9; count of bases not matched to a gene: 16. Germline V CDR1 and CDR2: LGHDT, YNNKEL (reference sequence). The CDR3 bases are TGTGCCAGCAGCAATCCTACCGGGAGGGCCGGTATAACGCAGTATTTT. Its translation is CASSNPTGRAGITQYF.

This clone occurred a few times. The V gene is TRBV3-1 (or the pseudogene TRBV3-2), the J gene TRBJ2-1, with unresolved D. V was pared by 1 base and J by 4 bases, with 23 bases between. The CDR3 covers 19 residues. Germline V gene data show CDR1 as LGHDT and CDR2 as YNNKEL (reference sequence). The CDR3 nucleotides read TGTGCCAGCAGCCAAGGCCGCGCAAAGATAACCCTAATTTACAATGAGCAGTTCTTC. This codes for CASSQGRAKITLIYNEQFF.

The chain joins TRBV10-3 to TRBJ2-5; 8 positions match TRBD2. V shed 6 bases and J 3 bases; nucleotides not matched to a gene: 6. The CDR3 covers 14 residues. The germline gives CDR1 ENHRY, CDR2 SYGVKD. As DNA, the CDR3 is TGTGCCATCAGCGGAGCGGGAGAAAAAGAGACCCAGTACTTC. Protein: CAISGAGEKETQYF.